Shown below are 26 T cell receptor beta chains from a single sample sequenced in a study of OX40 agonist ivuxolimab in advanced cancers. Profiled with immunoSEQ multiplex PCR; TCRdb holds only in-frame clones, not every one. The sample yields tens of thousands of clones, around four fifths seen once. Sequencing was performed on CD4+ or CD8+ T cells sorted from blood, taken in a trial of the OX40 agonist ivuxolimab. The receptors stem from an adult with an advanced solid tumor such as melanoma, head and neck, liver or kidney cancer.

The genes are TRBV30 and TRBJ2-1; no clear D. Trimming cost V 2 bases and J 10 bases, with 9 bases left between them. This CDR3 is built from 11 residues. The germline gives CDR1 GTSNPN, CDR2 SVGIG (reference sequence). CDR3 protein: CAWSPRLEQFF. As DNA, the CDR3 is TGTGCCTGGAGTCCACGGCTAGAGCAGTTCTTC.

The chain uses TRBV5-1 and TRBJ1-3; TRBD1 matches 10 bases. This CDR3 has 16 amino acids. Losses at the gene ends were 0 bases for V and 1 base for J; bases not matched to a gene: 1. The germline V gene has CDR1 SGHRS and CDR2 YFSETQ. The CDR3 spells CASSLGDRGSGNTIYF. The CDR3, as DNA: TGCGCCAGCAGCTTGGGGGACAGGGGTTCTGGAAACACCATATATTTT. Filled out from reference TRBV5-1 and TRBJ1-3, the complete variable domain reads KAGVTQTPRYLIKTRGQQVTLSCSPISGHRSVSWYQQTPGQGLQFLFEYFSETQRNKGNFPGRFSGRQFSNSRSEMNVSTLELGDSALYLCASSLGDRGSGNTIYFGEGSWLTVV.

V usage is TRBV6-6 and J usage is TRBJ2-7; D gene unclear. The CDR3 length is 15 residues. Between the trimmed V and J ends, which lost 0 bases and 0 bases, there was a span of 9 bases. The germline gives CDR1 MNHNY, CDR2 SVGAGI (reference sequence). CDR3 coding DNA: TGTGCCAGCAGTTACTCGGCTGGCGGCTCCTACGAGCAGTACTTC. Residues: CASSYSAGGSYEQYF.

This clone was observed once. The V gene is TRBV7-3, the J gene TRBJ2-2; D tentatively reads TRBD1 or TRBD2 (6 bases each). Trimming pared 5 bases from V and 0 bases from J, leaving 13 bases between. The CDR3 is 16 residues long. The V gene's germline CDR1 is SGHTA and CDR2 FQGTGA. As DNA, the CDR3 is TGTGCCAGCAGCCCGAAAGGGGGGACGAACACCGGGGAGCTGTTTTTT. Translating gives CASSPKGGTNTGELFF.

In this sample, this clone turned up a few times. The CDR3 nucleotides are TGTGCCAGTAGTAGCCGGGACAGGGGAGGGAATACGCAGTATTTT. Its translation is CASSSRDRGGNTQYF. The V call is TRBV19, the J call TRBJ2-3, with TRBD1 identical over 10 bases. V trimming: 4 bases; J trimming: 7 bases; junction bases outside the gene matches: 8. Germline lookup yields CDR1 LNHDA and CDR2 SQIVND (reference sequence). The CDR3 extends over 15 amino acids.

The chain couples TRBV5-5 to TRBJ2-1; D not resolved. The CDR3 runs to 15 residues. Germline values: CDR1 SGHKS, CDR2 YYEKEE (reference sequence). Trimming pared 0 bases from V and 4 bases from J, leaving 11 bases between. CDR3 amino acids: CASSLGSLGYNEQFF. As DNA, the CDR3 is TGTGCCAGCAGCTTGGGTTCTCTGGGTTACAATGAGCAGTTCTTC.

The chain combines TRBV5-1 with TRBJ2-2; 12 nucleotides agree with TRBD1. Germline assignment: CDR1 SGHRS and CDR2 YFSETQ. The V and J ends lost 4 bases and 5 bases, in that order; junction bases with no gene match: 12. This CDR3 is built from 18 residues. The CDR3: CASSMGTGGRRGTGELFF. Written as DNA, the CDR3 is TGCGCCAGCAGCATGGGGACAGGGGGCCGTCGGGGAACCGGGGAGCTGTTTTTT.

This clone turned up a few times. This sequence joins TRBV7-3 and TRBJ2-1, with D possibly TRBD2 on 6 matching bases. V lost 2 bases to trimming and J lost 8 bases, with 13 bases between them. This CDR3 comprises 14 residues. Germline assignment: CDR1 SGHTA and CDR2 FQGTGA. CDR3 sequence reads: CASSLGTRGDEQFF. The DNA of the CDR3 is TGTGCCAGCAGCTTAGGAACACGCGGGGATGAGCAGTTCTTC.

The chain links TRBV6-5 to TRBJ1-5, with TRBD1 as a possible D gene (5 bases). The CDR3 has 13 amino acids. Looked up from germline, CDR1 is MNHEY and CDR2 is SVGAGI. V dropped 5 bases and J dropped 5 bases, with 10 bases sitting between them. The CDR3 loop reads CASSPGAHQPQHF. CDR3 bases: TGTGCCAGCAGTCCCGGGGCCCATCAGCCCCAGCATTTT.

The rearrangement uses TRBV6-5 and TRBJ1-3; 8 bases are shared with TRBD1. Trimming cost V 6 bases and J 0 bases; bases outside gene matches: 4. Germline CDR1 and CDR2: MNHEY and SVGAGI. The CDR3 is made up of 15 amino acids. For the CDR3, the DNA is TGTGCCAGCAGACCTCAGGGGGCCTCTGGAAACACCATATATTTT. Its translation: CASRPQGASGNTIYF.

This sequence joins TRBV6-5 and TRBJ1-2; a weak D match, TRBD1 (6 bases). Trimming pared 5 bases from V and 4 bases from J, leaving 14 bases between. Germline loops: CDR1 MNHEY, CDR2 SVGAGI. The CDR3 loop spans 14 amino acids. CDR3 nucleotides: TGTGCCAGCAGTCCCCTGACAGGCTCCTATGGCTACACCTTC. It specifies CASSPLTGSYGYTF.

The chain has TRBV11-2 and TRBJ1-5; D not certain. V was trimmed by 2 bases and J by 4 bases, leaving 9 bases between them. Germline assignment: CDR1 SGHAT and CDR2 FQNNGV. This CDR3 spans 14 amino acids. CDR3 residues: CASSLFPGNQPQHF. The CDR3 DNA reads TGTGCCAGCAGCTTATTCCCGGGTAATCAGCCCCAGCATTTT.

The chain recombines TRBV19 with TRBJ2-1; D perhaps matches TRBD2 (6 bases). Germline V CDR1 and CDR2: LNHDA, SQIVND (reference sequence). Trimming pared 2 bases from V and 0 bases from J, leaving 17 bases between. The CDR3 is 18 residues long. The CDR3 sequence is CASSISRAGGSSYNEQFF. The DNA for the CDR3 is TGTGCCAGTAGTATAAGTCGGGCCGGGGGAAGCTCCTACAATGAGCAGTTCTTC.

The rearrangement uses TRBV28 and TRBJ2-7; 9 bases agree with TRBD2. The CDR3 is 16 amino acids. The V gene's germline CDR1 is MDHEN and CDR2 SYDVKM. V shed 2 bases and J 3 bases; nucleotides not matched to a gene: 8. CDR3 loop: CASSLLAGQLLYEQYF. CDR3 nucleotides: TGTGCCAGCAGTTTACTAGCGGGACAGCTCCTCTACGAGCAGTACTTC.

V and J are TRBV5-1 and TRBJ2-5; D may match TRBD1 or TRBD2 (5 bases each). Trimming took 0 bases from V and 5 from J, leaving 8 bases between them. This CDR3 is built from 13 residues. In germline, CDR1 is SGHRS, CDR2 YFSETQ. The CDR3: CASSLGGVETQYF. CDR3 DNA: TGCGCCAGCAGCTTGGGAGGGGTCGAGACCCAGTACTTC.

The rearrangement links TRBV6-1 to TRBJ1-2; a possible D gene is TRBD1 (5 bases). Per germline, CDR1 MNHNS and CDR2 SASEGT. CDR3 size: 15 residues. Trimming shortened V by 6 bases and J by 1 base, and 15 bases separated the two germline ends. For the CDR3, the DNA is TGTGCCAGCAGGAGGGAGGGACGTAATAACTATGGCTACACCTTC. It specifies CASRREGRNNYGYTF.

The chain combines TRBV11-1 with TRBJ2-3, with 7 bases matching TRBD1. The germline V gene encodes CDR1 SGHAT and CDR2 FQDESV (reference sequence). V lost 5 bases and J lost 6; bases outside the gene matches: 8. This CDR3 has 14 residues. The CDR3 is CASSVRDSSDTQYF. CDR3 bases: TGTGCCAGCAGCGTAAGGGACAGTTCGGATACGCAGTATTTT.

The chain has TRBV6-6 and TRBJ2-7, with 7 bases fitting TRBD2. J lost 3 bases, V lost 6 bases, and 5 bases had no gene match. The CDR3 consists of 13 residues. Germline CDR1 is MNHNY and CDR2 is SVGAGI (reference sequence). CDR3 region: CASRAGLDYEQYF. The CDR3 region has the DNA TGTGCCAGCAGAGCGGGGTTGGACTACGAGCAGTACTTC.

The chain links TRBV5-6 to TRBJ1-2; D not certain. This CDR3 region has 18 residues. V lost 4 bases, J lost 4 bases, and 26 bases lay in between. Germline lookup yields CDR1 SGHDT and CDR2 YYEEEE. The CDR3 nucleotides read TGTGCCAGCAGCACCCGGCAGAAGTTTGCCGGGGTTACCTATGGCTACACCTTC. This sequence encodes CASSTRQKFAGVTYGYTF.

This clone was seen just once. This chain connects TRBV5-6 to TRBJ1-4; 8 bases are a match to TRBD1. J gave up 3 bases and V 4 bases, and 2 bases lay outside the gene matches. CDR3 length equals 14 residues. Germline V gene sequence: CDR1 SGHDT, CDR2 YYEEEE. The CDR3 DNA reads as TGTGCCAGCAGCCCACAGGGGGCTAATGAAAAACTGTTTTTT. Encoded protein: CASSPQGANEKLFF.

The chain recombines TRBV6-5 with TRBJ2-5; D is unresolved. V was cut by 5 bases and J by 4 bases, with 11 bases left in between. The CDR3 length is 13 residues. Per germline, CDR1 MNHEY and CDR2 SVGAGI. CDR3 bases: TGTGCCAGCAGTCTTAACCGAGGAGAGACCCAGTACTTC. Protein sequence: CASSLNRGETQYF.

V is TRBV7-3 and J is TRBJ1-2; D may be TRBD1 (5 bases). Germline lookup yields CDR1 SGHTA and CDR2 FQGTGA. Trimming cost V 0 bases and J 6 bases, with 14 bases left between them. The CDR3 runs to 15 residues. CDR3 region: CASSLTGGEGNGYTF. CDR3 DNA: TGTGCCAGCAGCTTAACGGGCGGAGAGGGGAATGGCTACACCTTC.

V is TRBV5-1 and J is TRBJ1-6, with TRBD1 as a possible D gene (5 bases). The V end was cut by 2 bases, the J end by 8 bases, with 8 bases between. Germline V gives CDR1 SGHRS, CDR2 YFSETQ. The CDR3 is made up of 13 amino acids. CDR3 nucleotides: TGCGCCAGCAGCTTACAGGTAGATTCACCCCTCCACTTT. Translating gives CASSLQVDSPLHF.

This sequence joins TRBV7-2 and TRBJ1-2; 8 nucleotides line up with TRBD1. This CDR3 contains 17 residues. Germline V gives CDR1 SGHTA, CDR2 FQGNSA. J gave up 0 bases and V 0 bases, and 6 bases lay outside the gene matches. The CDR3 sequence: CASSLATGGVANYGYTF. The CDR3 DNA sequence: TGTGCCAGCAGCTTAGCTACAGGGGGGGTAGCTAACTATGGCTACACCTTC.

This CDR3 is CASSLGTSRGYEQYF. The CDR3 bases are TGTGCCAGCAGCTTAGGTACTAGCAGGGGCTACGAGCAGTACTTC. This rearrangement joins TRBV7-2 to TRBJ2-7; D possibly matches TRBD1 or TRBD2 (6 bases each). Trimming took 1 base from V and 3 from J, leaving 13 bases between them. CDR1 SGHTA and CDR2 FQGNSA come from the germline V gene. CDR3 length equals 15 residues.

This sequence joins TRBV4-2 and TRBJ1-4; D uncertain. V was shortened by 4 bases and J by 7 bases, with 13 bases between the two germline ends. This CDR3 is built from 14 residues. Germline V lookup: CDR1 LGHNA, CDR2 YNFKEQ. The CDR3 DNA follows: TGTGCCAGCAGCCCCCGACTTCGCGGTGAAAAACTGTTTTTT. As protein: CASSPRLRGEKLFF.